Given below is one T cell receptor beta chain in context. Profiling relied on immunoSEQ multiplex PCR, and the TCRdb table lists in-frame clones only, not all of them. The table records some 180,000 clones, 82% of them present only once. This sample is part of a study of blood T cell repertoires in COVID-19. Participants' reported clinical history set cohort assignment. From germline, CDR1 is SQVTM and CDR2 ANQGSEA. The CDR3 has 13 amino acids. Trimming took 5 bases from V and 4 from J; bases not matched to a gene: 2. The source of this sequence is a woman aged 60-75 years with acute COVID-19. Input material: PBMCs or T cells enriched from blood (not recorded which). This sequence joins TRBV29-1 and TRBJ2-1; the match to TRBD2 covers 10 bases. The CDR3 loop is CSVILAGYNEQFF. DNA for the CDR3: TGCAGCGTTATACTAGCGGGGTACAATGAGCAGTTCTTC.